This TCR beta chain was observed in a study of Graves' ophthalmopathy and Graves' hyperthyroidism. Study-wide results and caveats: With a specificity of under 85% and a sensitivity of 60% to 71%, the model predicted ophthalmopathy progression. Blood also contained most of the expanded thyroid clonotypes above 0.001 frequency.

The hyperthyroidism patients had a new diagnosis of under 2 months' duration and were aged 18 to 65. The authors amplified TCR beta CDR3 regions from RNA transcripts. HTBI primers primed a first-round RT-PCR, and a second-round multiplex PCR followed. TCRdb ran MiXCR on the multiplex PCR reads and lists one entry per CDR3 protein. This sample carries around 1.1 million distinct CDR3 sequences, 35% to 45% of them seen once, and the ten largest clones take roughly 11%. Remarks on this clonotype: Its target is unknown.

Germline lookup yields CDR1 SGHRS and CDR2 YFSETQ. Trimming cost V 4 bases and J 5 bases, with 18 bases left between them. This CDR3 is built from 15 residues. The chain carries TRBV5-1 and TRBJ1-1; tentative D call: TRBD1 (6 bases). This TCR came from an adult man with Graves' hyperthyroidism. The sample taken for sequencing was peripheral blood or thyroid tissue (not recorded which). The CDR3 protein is CASSTGGGALTEAFF. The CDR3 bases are TGCGCCAGCAGCACGGGAGGGGGGGCGCTTACTGAAGCTTTCTTT.